This is a list of T cell receptor beta chains from one sample in a study of response to subunit inactivated influenza vaccine. TCRdb ran MiXCR on the RT-PCR reads and lists one entry per CDR3 protein. The sample has about 520,000 distinct CDR3 sequences, around 25% seen once; the top ten hold around 2%. Sequenced material: CD4+ T cells sorted from PBMCs, taken 5 to 6 days after vaccination. All receptors come from a man between 45 and 60 years old who received an inactivated influenza vaccine. CDR3s include the opening cysteine and the closing phenylalanine or tryptophan. The D gene is left open where the match is weak. The size of a clone is reported for some rows only, either as once, few or many, or as a class for expanded clones.

CDR3 protein: CAWSVLGRNTEAFF
CDR3 DNA: TGTGCCTGGAGTGTACTGGGGCGGAACACTGAAGCTTTCTTT
V gene: TRBV30
D gene: -
J gene: TRBJ1-1
clone size: few
CDR3 length: 14

CDR3 protein: CASSISGTGYNEQFF
CDR3 DNA: TGCGCCAGCAGCATTTCCGGGACAGGCTACAATGAGCAGTTCTTC
V gene: TRBV5-1
D gene: TRBD1
J gene: TRBJ2-1
clone size: few
CDR3 length: 15

CDR3 protein: CASSPRVHRRNTDTQYF
CDR3 DNA: TGTGCCAGCAGCCCTAGGGTCCACAGGAGAAACACAGATACGCAGTATTTT
V gene: TRBV7-6
D gene: -
J gene: TRBJ2-3
clone size: few
CDR3 length: 17

CDR3 protein: CASSRRPGVGNEQFF
CDR3 DNA: TGTGCCAGCAGCAGGCGGCCAGGGGTAGGCAATGAGCAGTTCTTC
V gene: TRBV14
D gene: -
J gene: TRBJ2-1
clone size: -
CDR3 length: 15

CDR3 protein: CSARDVGEITDTQYF
CDR3 DNA: TGCAGTGCTAGAGATGTGGGAGAAATTACAGATACGCAGTATTTT
V gene: TRBV20-1
D gene: -
J gene: TRBJ2-3
clone size: -
CDR3 length: 15

CDR3 protein: CASSLGGSLEQYF
CDR3 DNA: TGTGCCAGCAGCTTAGGCGGGAGCCTCGAGCAGTACTTC
V gene: TRBV7-2
D gene: TRBD2
J gene: TRBJ2-7
clone size: many
CDR3 length: 13

CDR3 protein: CASSFAVNYGYTF
CDR3 DNA: TGCGCCAGCAGCTTCGCAGTTAACTATGGCTACACCTTC
V gene: TRBV5-1
D gene: -
J gene: TRBJ1-2
clone size: -
CDR3 length: 13

CDR3 protein: CSARGDSGRAWNEQFF
CDR3 DNA: TGCAGTGCTAGGGGGGATAGCGGGAGGGCCTGGAATGAGCAGTTCTTC
V gene: TRBV20-1
D gene: TRBD2
J gene: TRBJ2-1
clone size: -
CDR3 length: 16

CDR3 protein: CSVSKGSYEQYF
CDR3 DNA: TGCAGCGTTTCCAAAGGCTCCTACGAGCAGTACTTC
V gene: TRBV29-1
D gene: -
J gene: TRBJ2-7
clone size: few
CDR3 length: 12

CDR3 protein: CASSLEAGGYGANVLTF
CDR3 DNA: TGTGCCAGCAGCTTGGAGGCAGGGGGCTATGGGGCCAACGTCCTGACTTTC
V gene: TRBV5-5
D gene: TRBD1
J gene: TRBJ2-6
clone size: -
CDR3 length: 17

CDR3 protein: CSASLQNTEAFF
CDR3 DNA: TGCAGTGCTAGCCTCCAGAACACTGAAGCTTTCTTT
V gene: TRBV20-1
D gene: -
J gene: TRBJ1-1
clone size: -
CDR3 length: 12

CDR3 protein: CASSLSGEQYF
CDR3 DNA: TGTGCCAGCAGCCTCTCGGGCGAGCAGTACTTC
V gene: TRBV3-1
D gene: -
J gene: TRBJ2-7
clone size: -
CDR3 length: 11

CDR3 protein: CASSQDLAGGLTDTQYF
CDR3 DNA: TGCGCCAGCAGCCAAGATCTCGCGGGGGGGCTCACAGATACGCAGTATTTT
V gene: TRBV4-3
D gene: TRBD2
J gene: TRBJ2-3
clone size: -
CDR3 length: 17

CDR3 protein: CASSPYAPYGYTF
CDR3 DNA: TGTGCCAGTAGTCCATATGCCCCTTATGGCTACACCTTC
V gene: TRBV19
D gene: -
J gene: TRBJ1-2
clone size: -
CDR3 length: 13

CDR3 protein: CSARDVTRDTGELFF
CDR3 DNA: TGCAGTGCTAGAGATGTTACACGGGACACCGGGGAGCTGTTTTTT
V gene: TRBV20-1
D gene: -
J gene: TRBJ2-2
clone size: few
CDR3 length: 15

CDR3 protein: CASTNPGPHTQYF
CDR3 DNA: TGTGCCAGCACTAACCCAGGGCCGCACACGCAGTATTTT
V gene: TRBV28
D gene: -
J gene: TRBJ2-3
clone size: -
CDR3 length: 13

CDR3 protein: CASSPRAVSTEAFF
CDR3 DNA: TGTGCCAGCAGCCCTAGGGCGGTAAGCACTGAAGCTTTCTTT
V gene: TRBV7-2
D gene: -
J gene: TRBJ1-1
clone size: -
CDR3 length: 14

CDR3 protein: CASSLFGGRETQYF
CDR3 DNA: TGTGCCAGCAGTTTGTTCGGGGGCCGAGAGACCCAGTACTTC
V gene: TRBV12-3/TRBV12-4
D gene: -
J gene: TRBJ2-5
clone size: -
CDR3 length: 14

CDR3 protein: CASSGRDSLYEQYF
CDR3 DNA: TGTGCCAGCAGCGGCCGGGACAGTCTGTACGAGCAGTACTTC
V gene: TRBV4-2
D gene: TRBD1
J gene: TRBJ2-7
clone size: -
CDR3 length: 14

CDR3 protein: CASSGTSFYTDTQYF
CDR3 DNA: TGTGCCAGCAGTGGTACTAGCTTCTACACAGATACGCAGTATTTT
V gene: TRBV28
D gene: -
J gene: TRBJ2-3
clone size: few
CDR3 length: 15

CDR3 protein: CSARKDTSGTEAFF
CDR3 DNA: TGCAGTGCTAGAAAGGACACCTCGGGCACTGAAGCTTTCTTT
V gene: TRBV20-1
D gene: -
J gene: TRBJ1-1
clone size: few
CDR3 length: 14

CDR3 protein: CASSLSRGRGQPQHF
CDR3 DNA: TGTGCCAGCAGTCTATCCAGGGGGCGAGGGCAGCCCCAGCATTTT
V gene: TRBV6-1
D gene: TRBD1
J gene: TRBJ1-5
clone size: -
CDR3 length: 15

CDR3 protein: CASSQGQGRTEAFF
CDR3 DNA: TGCGCCAGCAGCCAGGGACAGGGTAGGACTGAAGCTTTCTTT
V gene: TRBV4-1
D gene: TRBD1
J gene: TRBJ1-1
clone size: -
CDR3 length: 14

CDR3 protein: CVSSSRTFQPQHF
CDR3 DNA: TGTGTCAGCAGTTCCCGGACATTTCAGCCCCAGCATTTT
V gene: TRBV12-3/TRBV12-4
D gene: -
J gene: TRBJ1-5
clone size: -
CDR3 length: 13

CDR3 protein: CASRLDTSNQPQHF
CDR3 DNA: TGTGCCAGCAGACTGGACACGAGCAATCAGCCCCAGCATTTT
V gene: TRBV6-1
D gene: -
J gene: TRBJ1-5
clone size: few
CDR3 length: 14

CDR3 protein: CATSRAPGRETQYF
CDR3 DNA: TGTGCCACCAGCAGAGCTCCAGGGAGAGAGACCCAGTACTTC
V gene: TRBV15
D gene: -
J gene: TRBJ2-5
clone size: few
CDR3 length: 14

CDR3 protein: CASSLSPLAGGPAEQFF
CDR3 DNA: TGTGCCAGCAGTTTGTCCCCTCTAGCGGGAGGGCCGGCTGAGCAGTTCTTC
V gene: TRBV12-3/TRBV12-4
D gene: TRBD2
J gene: TRBJ2-1
clone size: once
CDR3 length: 17

CDR3 protein: CASSGGRDRGRTEAFF
CDR3 DNA: TGCGCCAGCAGCGGTGGCCGGGACAGGGGTAGAACTGAAGCTTTCTTT
V gene: TRBV5-1
D gene: TRBD1
J gene: TRBJ1-1
clone size: -
CDR3 length: 16

CDR3 protein: CSAAGTGAETQYF
CDR3 DNA: TGCAGTGCGGCCGGGACAGGGGCGGAGACCCAGTACTTC
V gene: TRBV20-1
D gene: TRBD1
J gene: TRBJ2-5
clone size: few
CDR3 length: 13

CDR3 protein: CASSFTGRGPQETQYF
CDR3 DNA: TGTGCCAGCAGCTTTACCGGGAGGGGCCCCCAAGAGACCCAGTACTTC
V gene: TRBV7-9
D gene: TRBD2
J gene: TRBJ2-5
clone size: -
CDR3 length: 16

CDR3 protein: CSVDGGFF
CDR3 DNA: TGCAGCGTTGATGGGGGTTTCTTT
V gene: TRBV29-1
D gene: -
J gene: TRBJ1-1
clone size: -
CDR3 length: 8

CDR3 protein: CASSHGGAGYNEQFF
CDR3 DNA: TGTGCCAGCAGTCACGGGGGGGCCGGCTACAATGAGCAGTTCTTC
V gene: TRBV27
D gene: TRBD2
J gene: TRBJ2-1
clone size: -
CDR3 length: 15

CDR3 protein: CATSDSGTGGYGYTF
CDR3 DNA: TGTGCCACCAGTGACTCCGGGACAGGGGGCTATGGCTACACCTTC
V gene: TRBV24-1
D gene: TRBD1
J gene: TRBJ1-2
clone size: -
CDR3 length: 15

CDR3 protein: CASKALGGTDTQYF
CDR3 DNA: TGTGCCAGCAAAGCCCTGGGGGGCACAGATACGCAGTATTTT
V gene: TRBV27
D gene: -
J gene: TRBJ2-3
clone size: -
CDR3 length: 14

CDR3 protein: CASSQGRSLTNEKLFF
CDR3 DNA: TGCGCCAGCAGCCAAGGAAGGTCGTTAACTAATGAAAAACTGTTTTTT
V gene: TRBV4-1
D gene: -
J gene: TRBJ1-4
clone size: -
CDR3 length: 16

CDR3 protein: CASSQRYNNNEQFF
CDR3 DNA: TGTGCCAGCAGCCAACGGTACAACAATAATGAGCAGTTCTTC
V gene: TRBV3-1
D gene: -
J gene: TRBJ2-1
clone size: -
CDR3 length: 14

CDR3 protein: CASSQSGTGNSPLHF
CDR3 DNA: TGTGCCAGCAGTCAATCCGGGACAGGGAATTCACCCCTCCACTTT
V gene: TRBV12-3/TRBV12-4
D gene: TRBD1
J gene: TRBJ1-6
clone size: few
CDR3 length: 15

CDR3 protein: CASSLAWGADGEQYF
CDR3 DNA: TGCGCCAGCAGCTTGGCCTGGGGGGCGGATGGTGAGCAGTACTTC
V gene: TRBV5-1
D gene: -
J gene: TRBJ2-7
clone size: -
CDR3 length: 15

CDR3 protein: CASSYQGDTEAFF
CDR3 DNA: TGTGCCAGCAGTTATCAGGGGGACACTGAAGCTTTCTTT
V gene: TRBV7-9
D gene: TRBD1
J gene: TRBJ1-1
clone size: -
CDR3 length: 13

CDR3 protein: CSGRARVWGETQYF
CDR3 DNA: TGCAGTGGAAGGGCCAGGGTTTGGGGAGAGACCCAGTACTTC
V gene: TRBV20-1
D gene: -
J gene: TRBJ2-5
clone size: few
CDR3 length: 14

CDR3 protein: CASSRDRVGEAFF
CDR3 DNA: TGTGCCAGCAGCCGGGACAGGGTCGGTGAAGCTTTCTTT
V gene: TRBV7-9
D gene: TRBD1
J gene: TRBJ1-1
clone size: -
CDR3 length: 13

CDR3 protein: CASSYPRGAGSPHEQYF
CDR3 DNA: TGTGCCAGCAGTTACCCCAGAGGGGCAGGGTCCCCCCACGAGCAGTACTTC
V gene: TRBV6-5
D gene: -
J gene: TRBJ2-7
clone size: -
CDR3 length: 17

CDR3 protein: CASSFSAGRQSSYNEQFF
CDR3 DNA: TGTGCCAGCAGTTTTAGTGCTGGTCGACAGAGCTCCTACAATGAGCAGTTCTTC
V gene: TRBV28
D gene: -
J gene: TRBJ2-1
clone size: few
CDR3 length: 18

CDR3 protein: CASSTTGTRNEKLFF
CDR3 DNA: TGTGCCAGCAGCACCACCGGGACACGGAATGAAAAACTGTTTTTT
V gene: TRBV27
D gene: -
J gene: TRBJ1-4
clone size: -
CDR3 length: 15

CDR3 protein: CASSRTGGGLVKNIQYF
CDR3 DNA: TGCGCCAGCAGCAGGACTGGGGGAGGGCTTGTCAAAAACATTCAGTACTTC
V gene: TRBV5-1
D gene: TRBD2
J gene: TRBJ2-4
clone size: -
CDR3 length: 17

CDR3 protein: CASSLSPLGNSPLHF
CDR3 DNA: TGTGCCAGCAGCTTATCTCCCCTGGGGAATTCACCCCTCCACTTT
V gene: TRBV7-8
D gene: -
J gene: TRBJ1-6
clone size: -
CDR3 length: 15

CDR3 protein: CASSLRMTALWETQYF
CDR3 DNA: TGTGCCAGCAGTTTAAGGATGACAGCCCTCTGGGAGACCCAGTACTTC
V gene: TRBV28
D gene: -
J gene: TRBJ2-5
clone size: many
CDR3 length: 16

CDR3 protein: CASSSQMGSPLHF
CDR3 DNA: TGTGCCAGCAGCTCACAAATGGGATCACCCCTCCACTTT
V gene: TRBV11-3
D gene: -
J gene: TRBJ1-6
clone size: once
CDR3 length: 13

CDR3 protein: CASSELKYEQYF
CDR3 DNA: TGTGCCAGCAGTGAGCTAAAATACGAGCAGTACTTC
V gene: TRBV2
D gene: -
J gene: TRBJ2-7
clone size: -
CDR3 length: 12

CDR3 protein: CASSLTRLAGADTQYF
CDR3 DNA: TGTGCCAGCAGCTTAACTCGACTAGCGGGAGCAGATACGCAGTATTTT
V gene: TRBV7-3
D gene: TRBD2
J gene: TRBJ2-3
clone size: many
CDR3 length: 16

CDR3 protein: CSAFWNTQYF
CDR3 DNA: TGCAGTGCTTTTTGGAATACGCAGTATTTT
V gene: TRBV20-1
D gene: -
J gene: TRBJ2-3
clone size: few
CDR3 length: 10

CDR3 protein: CSVEDLHRENRNTIYF
CDR3 DNA: TGCAGCGTTGAAGATCTCCACAGGGAAAACAGGAACACCATATATTTT
V gene: TRBV29-1
D gene: -
J gene: TRBJ1-3
clone size: -
CDR3 length: 16

CDR3 protein: CASSQNGGHVQETQYF
CDR3 DNA: TGTGCCAGCAGCCAAAACGGCGGCCATGTTCAAGAGACCCAGTACTTC
V gene: TRBV4-2
D gene: -
J gene: TRBJ2-5
clone size: many
CDR3 length: 16

CDR3 protein: CASTAGGWEQFF
CDR3 DNA: TGTGCCAGCACCGCCGGCGGGTGGGAGCAGTTCTTC
V gene: TRBV12-3/TRBV12-4
D gene: -
J gene: TRBJ2-1
clone size: -
CDR3 length: 12